A single sample gave rise to the 26 T cell receptor beta chains below, sequenced in a study of T cells in Graves' hyperthyroidism and ophthalmopathy. Researchers amplified the TCR beta CDR3 regions from RNA transcripts. HTBI primers drove first-round RT-PCR of the TCR CDR3. TCRdb itself ran the multiplex PCR reads through MiXCR, one entry per CDR3 protein. The table includes a few hundred thousand distinct CDR3 sequences, about 15% detected once. Sequenced sample: blood. Every receptor here comes from a woman aged 45-60 years with Graves' hyperthyroidism.

The chain links TRBV30 to TRBJ1-2; D is uncertain. Germline loops: CDR1 GTSNPN, CDR2 SVGIG (reference sequence). Deletions cut 0 bases from V and 4 bases from J, with 9 bases between. This CDR3 region has 13 residues. This CDR3 is CAWSVSEGYGYTF. The DNA of the CDR3 is TGTGCCTGGAGTGTATCTGAAGGCTATGGCTACACCTTC.

This clonotype has at least ten counts. This chain uses TRBV5-4 with TRBJ2-7; a possible D gene is TRBD2 (5 bases). Germline V gene lookup returns CDR1 SGHNT and CDR2 YYREEE (reference sequence). Deletions cut 0 bases from V and 3 bases from J, with 7 bases between. The CDR3 consists of 13 residues. CDR3 loop: CASSLVTSYEQYF. The CDR3 region has the DNA TGTGCCAGCAGCTTGGTTACTAGCTACGAGCAGTACTTC. The complete variable domain, with remaining parts taken from reference TRBV5-4 and TRBJ2-7, reads ETGVTQSPTHLIKTRGQQVTLRCSSQSGHNTVSWYQQALGQGPQFIFQYYREEENGRGNFPPRFSGLQFPNYSSELNVNALELDDSALYLCASSLVTSYEQYFGPGTRLTVT.

This clonotype was picked up a small number of times. V gene TRBV28 combines with J gene TRBJ1-4; 7 bases match TRBD1. The V gene end was trimmed by 7 bases and the J gene end by 3 bases; junction bases not matched to a gene: 8. Germline V gene data show CDR1 as MDHEN and CDR2 as SYDVKM. CDR3 length: 15 residues. Written as DNA, the CDR3 is TGTGCCAGCACTCCACTAGGGACAGCTAATGAAAAACTGTTTTTT. It translates to CASTPLGTANEKLFF.

This clonotype occurred many times. This chain connects TRBV27 to TRBJ2-3; either TRBD1 or TRBD2 may fit D (6 bases each). CDR3 length equals 17 residues. Trimming removed 5 bases at V and 2 bases at J, with 20 bases between. Germline values: CDR1 MNHEY, CDR2 SMNVEV (reference sequence). CDR3 residues: CASSPGDSTLPTDTQYF. In nucleotides, the CDR3 is TGTGCCAGCAGTCCAGGGGACTCTACTCTTCCCACAGATACGCAGTATTTT.

The chain couples TRBV4-3 to TRBJ1-1; D is unresolved. Trimming left V 5 bases short and J 8 bases short, with 18 bases between. There are 14 residues in the CDR3. Germline values: CDR1 LGHNA, CDR2 YSLEER. As DNA, the CDR3 is TGCGCCAGCAGCGTCACCAGAGGCAGGCTAGAAGCTTTCTTT. Translation: CASSVTRGRLEAFF.

This clonotype was picked up a small number of times. The rearrangement uses TRBV7-6 and TRBJ2-7; D is possibly TRBD2 (5 bases). The V and J ends lost 5 bases and 7 bases respectively, with 24 bases between them. The CDR3 is 16 amino acids. Per the germline V gene, CDR1 is SGHVS and CDR2 is FNYEAQ. The CDR3 spells CASSPNGVARPGEQYF. Written as DNA, the CDR3 is TGTGCCAGCAGCCCGAACGGGGTAGCGAGGCCGGGAGAGCAGTACTTC.

This clonotype came up a few times. CDR3 coding DNA: TGTGCCAGCGGAGGACAGGAGCTCAATCAGCCCCAGCATTTT. This translates into CASGGQELNQPQHF. This chain connects TRBV19 to TRBJ1-5; 7 bases agree with TRBD1. Germline V gene sequence: CDR1 LNHDA, CDR2 SQIVND (reference sequence). V dropped 9 bases and J dropped 3; count of bases not matched to a gene: 8. The length of the CDR3 is 14 residues.

This clonotype was picked up many times. V gene TRBV12-3 or TRBV12-4 combines with J gene TRBJ2-7; D is unresolved. The length of the CDR3 is 14 residues. Trimming took 5 bases from V and 6 from J, leaving 17 bases between them. The CDR3 reads CASSPSVVSSEQYF. CDR3 coding DNA: TGTGCCAGCAGTCCTTCGGTCGTCTCTTCCGAGCAGTACTTC.

This clonotype was counted at least ten times. The genes are TRBV28 and TRBJ2-7, with a possible D match to TRBD2 (5 bases). Per germline, CDR1 MDHEN and CDR2 SYDVKM. Trimming pared 5 bases from V and 6 bases from J, leaving 20 bases between. This CDR3 is 15 amino acids long. The CDR3 loop is CASSLAGASWGEQYF. The CDR3 region has the DNA TGTGCCAGCAGTCTAGCAGGAGCCTCTTGGGGCGAGCAGTACTTC.

The sample holds a few counts of this clonotype. V and J are TRBV19 and TRBJ1-5; possible D gene TRBD1, 6 bases. CDR1 and CDR2 from the germline V gene are LNHDA and SQIVND (reference sequence). The CDR3 consists of 14 residues. Deletions cut 7 bases from V and 7 bases from J, with 17 bases between. CDR3 nucleotide sequence: TGTGCCAGTACTGCGGACAGCTCTTGGCAGCCCCAGCATTTT. Translating gives CASTADSSWQPQHF.

This clonotype was picked up a small number of times. This chain joins TRBV10-3 and TRBJ1-1, with 8 bases lining up with TRBD1. The germline CDR1 and CDR2 sequences are ENHRY and SYGVKD. The CDR3 loop spans 11 amino acids. Trimming cost V 8 bases and J 6 bases; bases outside gene matches: 2. This CDR3 reads CAIGQGAEAFF. The CDR3 region has the DNA TGTGCCATCGGACAGGGCGCTGAAGCTTTCTTT.

The chain carries TRBV28 and TRBJ1-1; TRBD1 might be the D (6 bases). Germline CDR1 is MDHEN and CDR2 is SYDVKM. V lost 4 bases and J lost 5, with 17 bases in between. This CDR3 is built from 15 residues. The CDR3 spells CASSYNKGGATEAFF. DNA of the CDR3: TGTGCCAGCAGTTATAATAAGGGGGGGGCAACTGAAGCTTTCTTT.

The gene calls are TRBV19 and TRBJ2-7, with 10 bases that match TRBD1. Looked up from germline, CDR1 is LNHDA and CDR2 is SQIVND (reference sequence). The ends lost 5 bases at V and 8 bases at J; junction bases unmatched: 6. There are 13 residues in the CDR3. The CDR3 DNA sequence: TGTGCCAGTAGTCCGGACAGGGGGTCTCAGCAGTACTTC. This sequence encodes CASSPDRGSQQYF. Supplemented by reference TRBV19 and TRBJ2-7, the full variable domain reads DGGITQSPKYLFRKEGQNVTLSCEQNLNHDAMYWYRQDPGQGLRLIYYSQIVNDFQKGDIAEGYSVSREKKESFPLTVTSAQKNPTAFYLCASSPDRGSQQYFGPGTRLTVT.

CDR3: CASNIDFRTSGTYNEQFF. CDR3 DNA sequence: TGTGCCAGTAACATAGACTTCAGGACTAGCGGGACGTACAATGAGCAGTTCTTC. V and J are TRBV19 and TRBJ2-1, with 12 bases lining up with TRBD2. The CDR3 has 18 residues. V shed 7 bases and J 4 bases; nucleotides not matched to a gene: 14. CDR1 LNHDA and CDR2 SQIVND come from the germline V gene (reference sequence).

This clonotype was seen a few times. The gene calls are TRBV6-1 and TRBJ1-6, with 7 nucleotides matching TRBD1. Germline V gives CDR1 MNHNS, CDR2 SASEGT. The CDR3 length is 18 residues. J gave up 0 bases and V 2 bases, and 7 bases lay outside the gene matches. The CDR3 sequence: CASSERQGGRSYNSPLHF. DNA for the CDR3: TGTGCCAGCAGTGAACGACAGGGAGGACGCTCCTATAATTCACCCCTCCACTTT.

The chain links TRBV11-2 to TRBJ1-1, with D hard to call. The germline CDR1 and CDR2 sequences are SGHAT and FQNNGV. The CDR3 is 13 residues long. Trimming took 5 bases from V and 5 from J, leaving 12 bases between them. The CDR3 DNA reads TGTGCCAGCAGCCCTACCTCCTATACTGAAGCTTTCTTT. It translates to CASSPTSYTEAFF.

This clonotype was counted ten times or more. The chain joins TRBV2 to TRBJ2-3, with D perhaps TRBD1 or TRBD2 (5 bases each). CDR1 and CDR2 (germline): SNHLY, FYNNEI. The CDR3 consists of 15 residues. V lost 8 bases and J 2 bases, leaving 17 bases between the germline ends. The chain's CDR3 is CASVLAGTPTDTQYF. CDR3 coding DNA: TGTGCCAGCGTTTTGGCAGGGACCCCCACAGATACGCAGTATTTT.

This clonotype was picked up many times. The genes are TRBV7-8 and TRBJ1-2, with a weak D call TRBD1 (6 bases). Germline V CDR1 and CDR2: SGHVS, FQNEAQ. This CDR3 comprises 18 residues. The ends were cut back, 1 base at V and 5 bases at J, with 23 bases in the middle. CDR3 in DNA: TGTGCCAGCAGCTTAGTAGTGGGCGACAGGAACCGGCCTTATGGCTACACCTTC. Translated, it gives CASSLVVGDRNRPYGYTF.

Only a few counts were recorded for this clonotype. This CDR3 is CASGSGLAETQYF. The CDR3 coding sequence is TGTGCTAGTGGTTCCGGACTGGCGGAGACCCAGTACTTC. The V call is TRBV12-5, the J call TRBJ2-5; D is possibly TRBD2 (5 bases). V was shortened by 4 bases and J by 5 bases, with 11 bases between the two germline ends. This CDR3 spans 13 amino acids. The germline gives CDR1 LGHNT, CDR2 FRNRAP.

This clonotype was counted many times. This chain joins TRBV15 and TRBJ1-5; 7 bases map to TRBD1. The CDR3 runs 16 residues. The germline CDR1 and CDR2 sequences are LNHNV and YYDKDF (reference sequence). V shed 9 bases and J 0 bases; nucleotides not matched to a gene: 11. The CDR3 region is CATTDRSRYSNQPQHF. The CDR3 DNA follows: TGTGCCACTACGGACAGGAGCCGTTATAGCAATCAGCCCCAGCATTTT.

This clonotype has more than one count but fewer than ten. This chain connects TRBV20-1 to TRBJ2-7; 9 positions match TRBD1. V was clipped by 6 bases and J by 0 bases; unmatched bases: 9. CDR1 is DFQATT, CDR2 SNEGSKA, per germline (reference sequence). The CDR3 sequence is 15 residues long. The CDR3 protein is CSAPGQGLISYEQYF. In nucleotides, the CDR3 is TGCAGTGCCCCCGGACAGGGGTTGATCTCCTACGAGCAGTACTTC.

This clonotype has ten or more counts. V usage is TRBV7-2 and J usage is TRBJ2-1; 9 positions match TRBD2. V shed 5 bases and J 5 bases; nucleotides not matched to a gene: 13. CDR1 is SGHTA and CDR2 is FQGNSA in the germline V gene. The CDR3 is 17 amino acids. CDR3 coding DNA: TGTGCCAGCAGCCCCCACGTTGGGGCTAGCGGGAACAATGAGCAGTTCTTC. Translated, it gives CASSPHVGASGNNEQFF.

The rearrangement joins TRBV19 to TRBJ2-7; no clear D. This CDR3 region has 13 residues. Germline V lookup: CDR1 LNHDA, CDR2 SQIVND (reference sequence). Trimming removed 3 bases from V and 6 bases from J, with 12 bases in between. The CDR3 region has the DNA TGTGCCAGTAGTATGGGCTACCTTGGCGAGCAGTACTTC. This translates into CASSMGYLGEQYF.

There are a few counts of this clonotype. CDR3: CASSLGDFPNAEAFF. The CDR3 nucleotides read TGCGCCAGCAGCTTAGGGGATTTCCCAAACGCTGAAGCTTTCTTT. V gene TRBV5-1 combines with J gene TRBJ1-1; possibly TRBD1 for D (5 bases). The CDR3 length is 15 residues. Germline loops: CDR1 SGHRS, CDR2 YFSETQ. Trimming stripped 2 bases from V and 6 bases from J, with 17 bases between.

This clonotype was seen many times. The chain uses TRBV24-1 and TRBJ2-5, with 7 bases fitting TRBD2. From germline, CDR1 is KGHDR and CDR2 SFDVKD. The CDR3 is made up of 14 amino acids. Trimming cost V 5 bases and J 2 bases; bases outside gene matches: 4. The DNA for the CDR3 is TGTGCCACCAGTGGGCCAGCGGGACAAGAGACCCAGTACTTC. Protein: CATSGPAGQETQYF.

The chain employs TRBV12-3 or TRBV12-4 and TRBJ2-1, with TRBD1 as a possible D gene (5 bases). V dropped 8 bases and J dropped 6 bases, with 17 bases sitting between them. The CDR3 sequence is 14 residues long. The CDR3 spells CASFYRRQPNEQFF. As DNA, the CDR3 is TGTGCCAGCTTTTACCGTAGACAGCCCAATGAGCAGTTCTTC.